Following are 25 T cell receptor beta chains from one sample sequenced in a study of identical twins. TCRdb redid the calling of the 5' RACE reads with MiXCR, one entry per CDR3 protein. The sample holds approximately 600,000 distinct CDR3 sequences; just over 7% are singletons and the top ten take 1.6%. These data are also associated with another study on yellow fever vaccine responses in identical twins.

Sequencing input: PBMCs. Every receptor here comes from a woman aged 18-29 years in good health.

This clonotype showed up just a few times. The genes are TRBV10-3 and TRBJ1-4, with 8 bases lining up with TRBD1. This CDR3 contains 15 residues. The germline V gene encodes CDR1 ENHRY and CDR2 SYGVKD. Germline trimming cut 3 bases from V and 8 bases from J; bases unmatched to any gene: 8. The CDR3 sequence is CAISELTGGEEKLFF. The CDR3 DNA follows: TGTGCCATCAGTGAACTTACAGGGGGTGAAGAAAAACTGTTTTTT.

In this sample, this clonotype turned up many times. This chain joins TRBV5-6 and TRBJ2-7; TRBD1 might be the D (5 bases). The CDR3 sequence is 12 residues long. Germline CDR1 and CDR2: SGHDT and YYEEEE. V lost 4 bases and J 7 bases, leaving 12 bases between the germline ends. The CDR3 sequence: CASSGPGHEQYF. CDR3 nucleotide sequence: TGTGCCAGCAGCGGGCCAGGGCATGAGCAGTACTTC.

The chain has TRBV9 and TRBJ1-2, with TRBD1 identical over 9 bases. The germline V gene encodes CDR1 SGDLS and CDR2 YYNGEE. J gave up 4 bases and V 3 bases, and 10 bases lay outside the gene matches. The CDR3 is 16 amino acids. CDR3 bases: TGTGCCAGCAGCGACGACCGGGACAGGGTGGTCTATGGCTACACCTTC. This sequence encodes CASSDDRDRVVYGYTF.

This clonotype was seen a few times. The CDR3 protein is CASSLFRGGAYEQYF. For the CDR3, the DNA is TGTGCCAGCAGTTTATTTCGAGGGGGCGCATACGAGCAGTACTTC. This rearrangement joins TRBV27 to TRBJ2-7; 7 bases agree with TRBD1. This CDR3 contains 15 residues. V gave up 1 base and J gave up 4 bases; unmatched junction bases: 7. Germline CDR1 reads MNHEY; CDR2 reads SMNVEV (reference sequence).

This clonotype was found a few times. The J gene is TRBJ2-1, the V gene TRBV7-3; 14 nucleotides agree with TRBD2. V was pared by 5 bases and J by 10 bases, with 7 bases of the junction left unmatched. The CDR3 length is 15 residues. The germline CDR1 and CDR2 sequences are SGHTA and FQGTGA. The DNA for the CDR3 is TGTGCCAGCAGCCCCCGGGGACTAGCGGGAGACGAGCAGTTCTTC. As protein: CASSPRGLAGDEQFF. The variable domain in full, completed from reference TRBV7-3 and TRBJ2-1, reads GAGVSQTPSNKVTEKGKYVELRCDPISGHTALYWYRQSLGQGPEFLIYFQGTGAADDSGLPNDRFFAVRPEGSVSTLKIQRTERGDSAVYLCASSPRGLAGDEQFFGPGTRLTVL.

Only a few counts were recorded for this clonotype. The chain employs TRBV25-1 and TRBJ2-5; 7 bases map to TRBD1. The CDR3 covers 15 residues. Per the germline V gene, CDR1 is MGHDK and CDR2 is SYGVNS. The junction had 12 bases not matched to a gene; V was cut back by 6 bases and J by 5 bases. The CDR3, as DNA: TGTGCCAGCAGCGGACAGGACCTCCAGGGGGAGACCCAGTACTTC. Its protein product is CASSGQDLQGETQYF.

This clonotype was counted ten times or more. The chain couples TRBV20-1 to TRBJ2-1; TRBD2 is a possible D gene (6 bases). This CDR3 is 15 amino acids long. The ends were cut back, 0 bases at V and 3 bases at J, with 12 bases in the middle. CDR1 is DFQATT and CDR2 is SNEGSKA in the germline V gene (reference sequence). The CDR3 here is CSARDSGTFYNEQFF. The CDR3 bases are TGCAGTGCTAGAGATTCAGGGACTTTCTACAATGAGCAGTTCTTC.

This clonotype was detected only a few times. The rearrangement links TRBV6-5 to TRBJ2-3; 13 bases are a match to TRBD2. This CDR3 has 18 residues. Germline values: CDR1 MNHEY, CDR2 SVGAGI. Trimming removed 0 bases from V and 3 bases from J; junction bases left unmatched: 6. The CDR3 DNA reads as TGTGCCAGCAGTTACTCCCGGACTAGCGGGAGTATTACAGATACGCAGTATTTT. Translating it yields CASSYSRTSGSITDTQYF.

The V call is TRBV5-1, the J call TRBJ2-2; 11 bases are a match to TRBD2. Germline CDR1 reads SGHRS; CDR2 reads YFSETQ. V dropped 1 base and J dropped 1; count of bases not matched to a gene: 3. The CDR3 spans 17 residues. The DNA of the CDR3 is TGCGCCAGCAGCTTGTTTACTAGCGGGAGGAACACCGGGGAGCTGTTTTTT. This encodes CASSLFTSGRNTGELFF.

This chain joins TRBV18 and TRBJ2-3, with 9 nucleotides matching TRBD1. V lost 0 bases and J lost 4; bases outside the gene matches: 5. The CDR3 is 16 amino acids. The V gene's germline CDR1 is KGHSH and CDR2 LQKENI. In nucleotides, the CDR3 is TGTGCCAGCTCACCACCGACAGGGGGAATTTCAGATACGCAGTATTTT. This encodes CASSPPTGGISDTQYF.

This clonotype was recorded a few times. The rearrangement links TRBV3-1 to TRBJ2-5; maybe TRBD2 (6 bases). Germline V gives CDR1 LGHDT, CDR2 YNNKEL (reference sequence). The V and J ends lost 3 bases and 5 bases respectively, with 13 bases between them. The CDR3 is made up of 14 amino acids. In nucleotides, the CDR3 is TGTGCCAGCAGCCATCGCGGGAAGAGGGAGACCCAGTACTTC. Its translation is CASSHRGKRETQYF.

This clonotype was recorded a few times. The chain links TRBV12-3 or TRBV12-4 to TRBJ2-5, with D possibly matching TRBD1 (6 bases). This CDR3 region has 17 residues. V lost 6 bases and J 5 bases, leaving 25 bases between the germline ends. In DNA, the CDR3 is TGTGCCAGCAGCACCAGGGGTCCTAAGGTGTCCGCGGAGACCCAGTACTTC. Its translation: CASSTRGPKVSAETQYF.

This clonotype has at least ten counts. The V call is TRBV5-1, the J call TRBJ1-1; D remains ambiguous. The CDR3 runs 15 residues. Trimming removed 1 base at V and 0 bases at J, with 10 bases between. Germline V CDR1 and CDR2: SGHRS, YFSETQ. CDR3 in amino acids: CASSLTAGMNTEAFF. CDR3 sequence (DNA): TGCGCCAGCAGCTTGACTGCAGGTATGAACACTGAAGCTTTCTTT.

This clonotype occurred a few times. This chain joins TRBV6-1 and TRBJ1-4; 8 positions match TRBD1. Germline CDR1 and CDR2: MNHNS and SASEGT. CDR3 size: 17 residues. With 6 bases clipped from V and 8 bases from J, the junction kept 17 bases outside the gene matches. CDR3 DNA sequence: TGTGCCAGCAGCGAGAGAAGGGTAACCAGGGGGCACGAAAAACTGTTTTTT. It codes for CASSERRVTRGHEKLFF.

This clonotype occurred many times. The rearrangement links TRBV28 to TRBJ2-3; TRBD2 matches at 11 bases. V was clipped by 10 bases and J by 5 bases; unmatched bases: 5. CDR3 length: 13 residues. Germline V lookup: CDR1 MDHEN, CDR2 SYDVKM. The CDR3 DNA reads TGTGCCACCTTAGCGGGAGGGAGAGATACGCAGTATTTT. Its translation is CATLAGGRDTQYF.

This clonotype was detected many times. This chain uses TRBV4-1 with TRBJ1-2, with D unresolved. V lost 0 bases and J 0 bases, leaving 11 bases between the germline ends. Germline CDR1 MGHRA, CDR2 YSYEKL. The CDR3 is 16 residues long. CDR3: CASSQEEVVANYGYTF. The CDR3, as DNA: TGCGCCAGCAGCCAAGAAGAGGTGGTAGCTAACTATGGCTACACCTTC.

This chain links TRBV6-1 with TRBJ2-3; 10 bases align to TRBD2. CDR3 size: 16 residues. Trimming cost V 5 bases and J 4 bases; bases outside gene matches: 9. Germline CDR1 MNHNS, CDR2 SASEGT. The CDR3 DNA reads TGTGCCAGCAGTAAAAGTAGCGGGGGGCCCCCAGATACGCAGTATTTT. It codes for CASSKSSGGPPDTQYF.

This clonotype has more than one count but fewer than ten. The rearrangement links TRBV12-3 or TRBV12-4 to TRBJ1-3; D is undetermined. The CDR3 is 13 residues long. V was pared by 7 bases and J by 4 bases, with 11 bases between. CDR3 sequence: CASTPPGGNTIYF. The CDR3 nucleotides read TGTGCCAGCACCCCCCCGGGCGGAAACACCATATATTTT.

This clonotype has a handful of counts. J is TRBJ1-2 and V is TRBV12-3 or TRBV12-4, with 9 bases matching TRBD1. The CDR3 consists of 12 residues. Trimming at V came to 5 bases and at J to 12 bases, leaving 7 bases not matched to a gene. The CDR3 is CASSKSQGANTF. DNA for the CDR3: TGTGCCAGCAGTAAGTCACAGGGGGCCAACACCTTC.

The chain couples TRBV12-3 or TRBV12-4 to TRBJ2-7; TRBD1 matches 8 bases. V dropped 5 bases and J dropped 6; count of bases not matched to a gene: 6. The CDR3 sequence is 13 residues long. Here the CDR3 reads CASSRQGAREQYF. For the CDR3, the DNA is TGTGCCAGCAGTAGGCAGGGGGCTCGCGAGCAGTACTTC.

This clonotype was found many times. The chain carries TRBV10-3 and TRBJ2-2, with 9 bases aligning to TRBD1. Germline CDR1 and CDR2: ENHRY and SYGVKD. CDR3 size: 16 residues. The J segment lost 2 bases and the V segment lost 4 bases, leaving 5 bases of the junction unmatched. CDR3 coding DNA: TGTGCCATCAGTGGCGGGACAGGGATTAACACCGGGGAGCTGTTTTTT. It translates to CAISGGTGINTGELFF.

This clonotype was detected many times. This chain links TRBV5-1 with TRBJ2-1; 10 bases fit TRBD2. Germline loops: CDR1 SGHRS, CDR2 YFSETQ. The CDR3 contains 17 residues. J gave up 2 bases and V 3 bases, and 8 bases lay outside the gene matches. This chain's CDR3 is CASSSLPSGGTYNEQFF. CDR3 nucleotide sequence: TGCGCCAGCAGCTCCCTTCCTAGCGGGGGAACCTACAATGAGCAGTTCTTC.

This rearrangement joins TRBV20-1 to TRBJ1-2, with TRBD1 matching 7 bases. The CDR3 is 11 amino acids. Per the germline V gene, CDR1 is DFQATT and CDR2 is SNEGSKA (reference sequence). The V gene end was trimmed by 6 bases and the J gene end by 7 bases; junction bases not matched to a gene: 5. The CDR3: CSATDRAGYTF. CDR3 bases: TGCAGTGCGACAGACAGGGCTGGCTACACCTTC.

This clonotype appeared many times. V usage is TRBV19 and J usage is TRBJ2-3; no firm D call. CDR1 LNHDA and CDR2 SQIVND come from the germline V gene (reference sequence). The CDR3 has 14 amino acids. Trimming removed 3 bases at V and 0 bases at J, with 7 bases between. The CDR3, as DNA: TGTGCCAGTAGTATGGGTCAGAGCACAGATACGCAGTATTTT. As protein: CASSMGQSTDTQYF.

This chain connects TRBV12-3 or TRBV12-4 to TRBJ2-1; either TRBD1 or TRBD2 may supply D (5 bases each). The CDR3 sequence is 14 residues long. Between the trimmed V and J ends, which lost 4 bases and 8 bases, there was a span of 15 bases. The CDR3 region is CASSSGPTVDEQFF. The CDR3 DNA is TGTGCCAGCAGTTCGGGACCTACGGTGGATGAGCAGTTCTTC.